A single T cell receptor beta chain is shown here with its context. This clonotype was counted a few times. Its antigen has not been determined. Base qualities were left out, and no much larger clone turns up one base away. The sample comes from a study of early T cells in non-severe SARS-CoV-2 infection (dated by TCRdb to the early 2020s). Notes on the research overall: TCR sequencing used bulk RNA from unsorted whole blood, so alpha and beta chains could not be paired. Points the paper makes about the study in general: VDJdb matching was skewed toward anti-spike CD8 responses, so virus-specific expansions were likely underestimated and private and CD4 specificities were missed.

The CDR3 covers 16 residues, taking in both the cysteine and the phenylalanine. The retained sequence is limited to the CDR3, 48 bases, with the frame set at the first base. This was a case-control study nested in a cohort of healthcare workers in London, UK, who had nasopharyngeal swab PCR tests and blood samples taken every week. Healthcare workers were recruited between 23 and 31 March 2020, during the week of the UK lockdown, and were followed weekly for up to about 15 weeks. Library prep was done by 5' RACE. Sequencing took place on a NextSeq 500. The TCR library protocol attached unique molecular identifiers to individual cDNA molecules to correct for sequencing error and PCR bias. Both TCR alpha and beta chains were sequenced, and tight co-correlation was observed between alpha and beta sequence abundances in each sample. The study's processing was this. Decombinator V4 was used to annotate TCR sequences for V gene, J gene and CDR3. Expanded TCRs were defined as changing significantly between any two time points under a Poisson model with p below 0.0001. TCR abundances were normalised to the total number of TCRs sequenced in each sample and reported as counts per million. TRAV1-2 paired with TRAJ12, TRAJ20 or TRAJ33 defined MAIT TCRs, while TRAV10 paired with TRAJ18 defined iNKT TCRs. A search of VDJdb, accessed on 1 November 2021, was run for TCRs annotated to CMV, EBV and SARS-CoV-2, with TCRs annotated for multiple antigens excluded. In-frame beta chains were kept once TCRdb had trimmed the public reads at Q25 with fastp and called clones with MiXCR. Each entry is one CDR3 protein sequence, shown with its most common DNA and genes. TCRdb's processing, not the authors', yielded these V and J calls. This sample gives about 58,000 distinct CDR3 sequences in total; approximately 11% of them show up just once. The ten largest account for 8% to 10% of the sample.

The specimen sequenced was whole blood. The chain couples TRBV21-1 to TRBJ2-2; the table names TRBD1, a call not compared with the DNA. TRBV21-1 is a known pseudogene. This receptor was obtained from an adult who was a healthcare worker with PCR-confirmed SARS-CoV-2 infection or an uninfected control (not recorded which). The DNA is as follows: TGTGCCAGCAGCAAAGGGGGACAGGGTTTTACCGGGGAGCTGTTTTTT. Translated, this is CASSKGGQGFTGELFF.